The 14 T cell receptor beta chains below were found in one sample sequenced in a study of Ad26.COV2.S vaccination and SARS-CoV-2 variants. Data came from immunoSEQ multiplex PCR; TCRdb stores just in-frame clones and leaves some out. The data show 100,000 or so clones, around 80% seen once. The sample here was peripheral blood, taken after recovery from COVID-19. Every receptor here comes from a human donor who had recovered from COVID-19.

This clone was recorded a few times. The chain is built from TRBV7-3 and TRBJ1-2; possibly TRBD1 for D (6 bases). CDR1 and CDR2 (germline): SGHTA, FQGTGA. CDR3 length: 17 residues. Trimming shortened V by 5 bases and J by 8 bases, and 27 bases separated the two germline ends. CDR3: CASSRLGEGGTVEGYTF. CDR3 nucleotides: TGTGCCAGCAGCCGTCTCGGTGAAGGGGGGACTGTAGAGGGCTACACCTTC.

There are a few counts of this clone. The gene calls are TRBV6-1 and TRBJ2-7; TRBD1 or TRBD2 may be the D gene (5 bases each). Per germline, CDR1 MNHNS and CDR2 SASEGT. The V gene lost 2 bases and the J gene lost 6 bases, with 23 bases spanning the gap. This CDR3 is 17 amino acids long. The CDR3 region is CASSESKGTARRSEQYF. The CDR3 bases are TGTGCCAGCAGTGAAAGTAAAGGGACCGCGAGGAGGTCCGAGCAGTACTTC.

The CDR3 loop is CASSQARVDEQYF. In nucleotides, the CDR3 is TGTGCCAGCAGCCAAGCCAGGGTCGACGAGCAGTACTTC. The chain has TRBV3-1 (or the pseudogene TRBV3-2) and TRBJ2-7; possible D gene TRBD1, 5 bases. Per the germline V gene, CDR1 is LGHDT and CDR2 is YNNKEL (reference sequence). The CDR3 is made up of 13 amino acids. With 1 base removed from V and 5 bases from J, the gap between germline ends came to 9 bases.

The V call is TRBV5-1, the J call TRBJ1-2; D may be TRBD1 (6 bases). The germline V gene has CDR1 SGHRS and CDR2 YFSETQ. Trimming took off 0 bases at V and 4 bases at J, with 7 bases between the two ends. The CDR3 loop spans 13 amino acids. The CDR3 DNA is TGCGCCAGCAGCTTGGACAGGGCCTATGGCTACACCTTC. Translating it yields CASSLDRAYGYTF.

The chain couples TRBV23-1 to TRBJ2-2, with a weak D call TRBD2 (5 bases). TRBV23-1 falls under the ORF class, with uncertain function. The CDR3 is made up of 19 amino acids. V lost 2 bases and J lost 5, with 24 bases in between. The CDR3 sequence is CASSQPWGAIEHATGELFF. The CDR3 DNA follows: TGCGCCAGCAGTCAACCATGGGGAGCTATTGAACACGCGACCGGGGAGCTGTTTTTT.

Comment on this clone: The junction differs from germline at one of its ends, possibly a read error. The V gene is TRBV20-1, the J gene TRBJ2-5; 7 bases match TRBD1. This CDR3 comprises 11 residues. CDR1 is DFQATT, CDR2 SNEGSKA, per germline (reference sequence). CDR3 residues: CSARGRGRVDF. The DNA of the CDR3 is TGCAGTGCTAGAGGAAGGGGGCGGGTAGACTTC.

The chain links TRBV6-1 to TRBJ1-2, with a weak D call TRBD1 (6 bases). Per the germline V gene, CDR1 is MNHNS and CDR2 is SASEGT. V dropped 2 bases and J dropped 6 bases, with 13 bases sitting between them. CDR3 length equals 14 residues. The CDR3 loop is CASSERTGRDGYTF. CDR3 nucleotide sequence: TGTGCCAGCAGTGAAAGAACAGGGAGGGATGGCTACACCTTC.

This chain uses TRBV6-5 with TRBJ1-3, with D unresolved. The CDR3 runs 15 residues. Per germline, CDR1 MNHEY and CDR2 SVGAGI. The ends were cut back, 6 bases at V and 4 bases at J, with 16 bases in the middle. The CDR3 sequence: CASSPIAGSGNTIYF. CDR3 in DNA: TGTGCCAGCAGCCCAATTGCAGGCTCGGGAAACACCATATATTTT.

J is TRBJ2-2 and V is TRBV6-6, with D tentatively TRBD2 (7 bases). CDR3 length: 16 residues. V lost 7 bases, J lost 14 bases, and 29 bases lay in between. Germline CDR1 is MNHNY and CDR2 is SVGAGI (reference sequence). CDR3 nucleotides: TGTGCCAGCACCTCAGGTGGGGGGGGCGAACCGGGACTACTGTTTTTT. Amino acid sequence: CASTSGGGGEPGLLFF.

This chain connects TRBV7-6 to TRBJ1-3; D possibly corresponds to TRBD1 (6 bases). The CDR3 runs 12 residues. V lost 8 bases, J lost 4 bases, and 9 bases lay in between. CDR1 is SGHVS, CDR2 FNYEAQ, per germline. As DNA, the CDR3 is TGTGCCAGCGCAGGGGTCGGAAACACCATATATTTT. Translating gives CASAGVGNTIYF.

This chain links TRBV19 with TRBJ2-7; 9 bases map to TRBD1. V lost 4 bases to trimming and J lost 4 bases; unmatched junction nucleotides: 11. The CDR3 runs to 16 residues. The germline CDR1 and CDR2 sequences are LNHDA and SQIVND (reference sequence). CDR3 amino acids: CASSTGRGTGQYEQYF. In nucleotides, the CDR3 is TGTGCCAGTAGTACAGGACGAGGGACAGGGCAGTACGAGCAGTACTTC. Combining the CDR3 with reference TRBV19 and TRBJ2-7 gives the whole variable domain DGGITQSPKYLFRKEGQNVTLSCEQNLNHDAMYWYRQDPGQGLRLIYYSQIVNDFQKGDIAEGYSVSREKKESFPLTVTSAQKNPTAFYLCASSTGRGTGQYEQYFGPGTRLTVT.

The chain carries TRBV30 and TRBJ2-2; D ambiguous. This CDR3 comprises 12 residues. Germline values: CDR1 GTSNPN, CDR2 SVGIG (reference sequence). The V and J ends lost 3 bases and 2 bases respectively, with 4 bases between them. The CDR3 DNA follows: TGTGCCTGGAGGAGCAACACCGGGGAGCTGTTTTTT. Its translation is CAWRSNTGELFF.

The V gene is TRBV6-5, the J gene TRBJ1-6, with TRBD1 identical over 8 bases. The V and J ends lost 5 bases and 10 bases, in that order; junction bases with no gene match: 7. This CDR3 is built from 14 residues. The V gene's germline CDR1 is MNHEY and CDR2 SVGAGI. CDR3 region: CASSPGGARSPLHF. For the CDR3, the DNA is TGTGCCAGCAGTCCAGGGGGCGCGAGGTCACCCCTCCACTTT.

The CDR3 nucleotides read TGTGCTAGTGGTCTAGGACTAGCGAAGAACACCGGGGAGCTGTTTTTT. This translates into CASGLGLAKNTGELFF. This chain links TRBV12-5 with TRBJ2-2, with TRBD2 matching over 9 bases. Germline-derived CDR1 and CDR2 are LGHNT and FRNRAP. The CDR3 has 16 amino acids. V trimming: 5 bases; J trimming: 1 base; junction bases outside the gene matches: 5.